The T cell receptor beta chain described here comes from a study of cytomegalovirus exposure and HLA in healthy donors. Per the germline V gene, CDR1 is SGHDT and CDR2 is YYEEEE. The CDR3 covers 16 residues. The junction had 4 bases not matched to a gene; V was cut back by 0 bases and J by 1 base. With respect to this clone: Antigen specificity is unknown.

Study-wide findings and caveats: Some highly shared sequence variants likely arose as a pipeline artifact.

A multiplex PCR was run with 60 Vbeta primers and 13 Jbeta primers. Profiling relied on immunoSEQ multiplex PCR, and the TCRdb table lists in-frame clones only, not all of them. The sample records 150,000 to 200,000 clones, roughly 79% being singletons. This receptor was obtained from a man between 40 and 49 years old in good health and CMV-seropositive. Sequencing was performed on PBMCs. The chain couples TRBV5-6 to TRBJ2-7; TRBD2 aligns across 10 bases. The CDR3 sequence: CASSLDLAGASYEQYF. CDR3 in DNA: TGTGCCAGCAGCTTGGACCTAGCGGGAGCTTCCTACGAGCAGTACTTC. Combining the CDR3 with reference TRBV5-6 and TRBJ2-7 gives the whole variable domain DAGVTQSPTHLIKTRGQQVTLRCSPKSGHDTVSWYQQALGQGPQFIFQYYEEEERQRGNFPDRFSGHQFPNYSSELNVNALLLGDSALYLCASSLDLAGASYEQYFGPGTRLTVT.